This entry describes one T cell receptor (beta chain). No antigen is known for it. The method was immunoSEQ multiplex PCR; TCRdb's version includes in-frame clones alone and lacks a portion of them. The sample lists around 2.3 million clones; roughly 95% were seen once. V shed 5 bases, J shed 8 bases, and the junction held 13 bases outside the gene matches. Germline V gene sequence: CDR1 SEHNR, CDR2 FQNEAQ (reference sequence). The CDR3 has 16 amino acids. This specimen belongs to a study of shared clonotypes between healthy human individuals. General study points: For naive CD4 cells, approximately 4.7% of clonotypes were shared across a few donors.

The study enrolled healthy HIV-negative adults without recent acute infections or vaccinations as donors. The receptor comes from a man between 18 and 35 years old in good health. The rearrangement joins TRBV7-9 to TRBJ2-1; 9 bases are shared with TRBD1. Sequences were obtained from naive CD4+ T cells sorted from blood. The sample's subset: CD45RA+ positively selected. The CDR3 sequence: CASSRVGTGSNHEQFF. The CDR3 nucleotides read TGTGCCAGCAGCCGAGTTGGGACAGGGTCGAATCATGAGCAGTTCTTC.